These 14 T cell receptor beta chains were sequenced from one sample in a study of shared clonotypes between healthy human individuals. Sequencing was performed with immunoSEQ multiplex PCR; in TCRdb, only in-frame clones are kept and a portion is missing. The table has 470,000 or so clones, around 80% seen once. Sequencing was performed on PBMCs. The receptor source for this set is a middle-aged woman in good health. Some clones in this sample may be carry-over from other donors' samples.

This chain uses TRBV7-3 with TRBJ2-3; D remains unclear. Trimming removed 1 base at V and 4 bases at J, with 6 bases between. The CDR3 is 13 amino acids. Germline V gene lookup returns CDR1 SGHTA and CDR2 FQGTGA. CDR3: CASSLKTSDTQYF. The DNA of the CDR3 is TGTGCCAGCAGCTTAAAAACGTCAGATACGCAGTATTTT.

The chain carries TRBV27 and TRBJ2-3; 7 bases align to TRBD2. This CDR3 has 15 residues. CDR1 is MNHEY, CDR2 SMNVEV, per germline (reference sequence). The J segment lost 2 bases and the V segment lost 4 bases, leaving 6 bases of the junction unmatched. The CDR3 here is CASSSLAALTDTQYF. The CDR3 nucleotides are TGTGCCAGCAGTTCCCTAGCGGCGCTCACAGATACGCAGTATTTT.

This clone was observed a handful of times. The chain carries TRBV29-1 and TRBJ2-5, with 10 bases lining up with TRBD2. This CDR3 spans 15 amino acids. The trim removed 2 bases at V and 4 bases at J, leaving 7 bases unmatched. Germline V gene data show CDR1 as SQVTM and CDR2 as ANQGSEA. The CDR3 region is CSVERSGREVETQYF. The CDR3 nucleotides read TGCAGCGTTGAACGGAGCGGGAGGGAGGTAGAGACCCAGTACTTC.

The gene calls are TRBV5-4 and TRBJ2-5; 8 bases fit TRBD2. Matching the DNA end better, TRBJ2-7 makes the J call doubtful. CDR1 SGHNT and CDR2 YYREEE come from the germline V gene (reference sequence). The length of the CDR3 is 14 residues. The CDR3 spells CASSLGSGSYEQYF. In DNA, the CDR3 is TGTGCCAGCAGCTTGGGAAGCGGGAGTTACGAGCAGTACTTC.

The chain has TRBV10-1 and TRBJ2-4; TRBD1 aligns across 9 bases. J lost 2 bases, V lost 7 bases, and 6 bases had no gene match. Germline V gene data show CDR1 as WNHNN and CDR2 as SYGVQD (reference sequence). The CDR3 is 15 residues long. CDR3 region: CASTFGQGTKNIQYF. For the CDR3, the DNA is TGCGCCAGCACTTTCGGACAGGGGACCAAAAACATTCAGTACTTC.

The gene calls are TRBV7-7 and TRBJ2-5; TRBD2 matches 8 bases. Trimming removed 7 bases from V and 2 bases from J; junction bases left unmatched: 6. This CDR3 spans 14 amino acids. Germline CDR1 reads SSHAT; CDR2 reads FNYEAQ (reference sequence). CDR3 amino acids: CASTGGRTQETQYF. The DNA of the CDR3 is TGTGCCAGCACAGGCGGGAGGACACAAGAGACCCAGTACTTC. The variable domain in full, completed from reference TRBV7-7 and TRBJ2-5, reads GAGVSQSPRYKVTKRGQDVTLRCDPISSHATLYWYQQALGQGPEFLTYFNYEAQPDKSGLPSDRFSAERPEGSISTLTIQRTEQRDSAMYRCASTGGRTQETQYFGPGTRLLVL.

The V call is TRBV6-1, the J call TRBJ1-5, with D possibly TRBD1 on 6 matching bases. The length of the CDR3 is 16 residues. Trimming stripped 4 bases from V and 2 bases from J, with 15 bases between. The germline CDR1 and CDR2 sequences are MNHNS and SASEGT. The CDR3: CASSGLQGGGNQPQHF. CDR3 sequence (DNA): TGTGCCAGCAGTGGCTTACAGGGAGGTGGCAATCAGCCCCAGCATTTT.

The genes are TRBV11-2 and TRBJ2-3; TRBD2 might be the D (6 bases). V dropped 5 bases and J dropped 7 bases, with 19 bases sitting between them. The CDR3 runs 15 residues. The V gene's germline CDR1 is SGHAT and CDR2 FQNNGV. CDR3 DNA sequence: TGTGCCAGCAGCCGGGGGTGGGACCGCACCAATACGCAGTATTTT. Its translation is CASSRGWDRTNTQYF.

The gene calls are TRBV27 and TRBJ2-7; D gene ambiguous. Deletions cut 2 bases from V and 3 bases from J, with 11 bases between. CDR1 is MNHEY and CDR2 is SMNVEV in the germline V gene (reference sequence). The CDR3 loop spans 14 amino acids. The CDR3 sequence: CASSLPPDHYEQYF. The CDR3 DNA follows: TGTGCCAGCAGTTTACCCCCCGACCACTACGAGCAGTACTTC.

V usage is TRBV27 and J usage is TRBJ2-3; 11 bases align to TRBD1. Germline assignment: CDR1 MNHEY and CDR2 SMNVEV (reference sequence). The length of the CDR3 is 15 residues. The ends lost 4 bases at V and 3 bases at J; junction bases unmatched: 3. The CDR3 loop is CASSSGTGGTDTQYF. The DNA of the CDR3 is TGTGCCAGCAGTTCAGGGACAGGGGGGACAGATACGCAGTATTTT.

V usage is TRBV28 and J usage is TRBJ1-2; 7 bases are a match to TRBD1. CDR3 length: 13 amino acids. V was pared by 3 bases and J by 5 bases, with 3 bases of the junction left unmatched. Germline loops: CDR1 MDHEN, CDR2 SYDVKM. The CDR3 nucleotides read TGTGCCAGCAGTTTGGGGACAGCTTATGGCTACACCTTC. This sequence encodes CASSLGTAYGYTF.

As concerns this clone: The junction departs from germline at one end; a sequencing error may be responsible. The chain couples TRBV27 to TRBJ1-2, with D perhaps TRBD1 (5 bases). There are 15 residues in the CDR3. The germline V gene encodes CDR1 MNHEY and CDR2 SMNVEV (reference sequence). The CDR3 bases are TGTGCCAGCAGCGTAGGGGCAGGGCCTAACTACGGCTACACCTTC. The encoded protein is CASSVGAGPNYGYTF.

The chain's CDR3 is CAISETRGRWETQYF. The CDR3 DNA reads TGTGCCATCAGTGAGACTAGGGGGCGCTGGGAGACCCAGTACTTC. The chain carries TRBV10-3 and TRBJ2-5, with TRBD1 identical over 7 bases. V dropped 2 bases and J dropped 5; count of bases not matched to a gene: 8. Germline assignment: CDR1 ENHRY and CDR2 SYGVKD. The CDR3 has 15 residues.

The rearrangement joins TRBV7-9 to TRBJ2-7; possibly TRBD1 or TRBD2 for D (5 bases each). CDR1 and CDR2 (germline): SEHNR, FQNEAQ (reference sequence). V lost 4 bases and J lost 7, with 17 bases in between. The CDR3 loop spans 14 amino acids. CDR3 amino acids: CASSSLGEWREQYF. CDR3 DNA sequence: TGTGCCAGCAGCTCCTTGGGGGAGTGGCGGGAGCAGTACTTC.